The sequence of this T cell receptor (beta chain) was determined in a study of blood T cell repertoires in COVID-19. About the study: From the United States, Italy and Spain came samples of acute and convalescent COVID-19.

V was pared by 5 bases and J by 1 base, with 10 bases of the junction left unmatched. This CDR3 has 16 residues. Germline lookup yields CDR1 MNHEY and CDR2 SMNVEV (reference sequence). As handled by the study authors: Amplification of reference gene primers was used by the study to estimate nucleated cell counts. The assay was immunoSEQ multiplex PCR, and TCRdb's table has in-frame clones only and misses some. V, J and clone size reflect that table, while D and trimming were determined from the DNA. Among approximately 390,000 clones, roughly 90% were seen once, and the ten largest hold more than 2%. Donors were grouped by their self-reported clinical history.

The sample taken for sequencing was PBMCs or T cells enriched from blood (not recorded which). This TCR was sampled from a woman aged 40 to 55 with acute COVID-19. The chain joins TRBV27 to TRBJ2-7; TRBD1 matches at 8 bases. CDR3: CASSPDLNRGSYEQYF. DNA of the CDR3: TGTGCCAGCAGTCCGGACTTAAACAGGGGGTCCTACGAGCAGTACTTC.